The source of this TCR beta chain is a study of regulatory T cells in long-lasting Graves disease. The time point: newly diagnosed GD, antithyroid drugs for less than 3 months. PBMC RNA was the source of the TCR library. Overall study results and limits: Sample size, which was small, may have reduced accuracy.

This clonotype was recorded many times. What it recognizes is unknown. The CDR3 is 14 residues long. Trimming took 3 bases from V and 4 from J, leaving 13 bases between them. Construction of the TCR beta libraries employed iRepertoire HTBI primers in conjunction with Arm-PCR of CDR3 regions. TCRdb itself ran the multiplex PCR reads through MiXCR, one entry per CDR3 protein. The sample yields about 540,000 distinct CDR3 sequences, approximately 13% seen once. This sample also appeared in a second study, on T cells in Graves' hyperthyroidism and ophthalmopathy. That study adds: Diagnosis rested on symptoms, serum thyroxine and TRAb, thyroid ultrasound, and orbital computed tomography. Blood shared most expanded thyroid clonotypes above 0.001. A model built on 13 V-J features separated ophthalmopathy from stable hyperthyroidism.

The specimen was peripheral blood mononuclear cells (PBMCs), collected at new diagnosis, from a patient treated with antithyroid drugs. The clonotype comes from a man aged 30-40 years with Graves disease. J is TRBJ2-7 and V is TRBV12-3 or TRBV12-4; no firm D call. The CDR3 region is CASSFTRATYEQYF. CDR3 nucleotides: TGTGCCAGCAGTTTTACCCGGGCCACGTACGAGCAGTACTTC.